The 2 T cell receptor beta chains below were found in one sample sequenced in a study of post-analysis software for immune sequencing data. Study findings and constraints: Patients showed TRBV5-6, TRBV5-1 and TRBV20-1 among five TRBV segments more frequent than in controls.

The antigens of these receptors remain unknown. TCR beta cDNA libraries had unique molecular identifiers. TCRdb redid the calling of the PCR reads with MiXCR, one entry per CDR3 protein. The table has roughly 700,000 distinct CDR3 sequences, 25% to 30% seen once. Sequences were obtained from blood. The receptors come from a girl aged 10-17 years with multiple sclerosis.

J is TRBJ2-2 and V is TRBV20-1; TRBD2 agrees at 7 bases. Germline-derived CDR1 and CDR2 are DFQATT and SNEGSKA (reference sequence). After removal of 5 bases from V and 5 bases from J, the junction contained 11 bases not matched to a gene. This CDR3 is built from 15 residues. The DNA for the CDR3 is TGCAGTGCTCGACCGGCGGGAGTAGGGACCGGGGAGCTGTTTTTT. Encoded protein: CSARPAGVGTGELFF.

The chain uses TRBV10-1 and TRBJ2-7; 7 bases match TRBD2. The junction had 11 bases not matched to a gene; V was cut back by 3 bases and J by 3 bases. CDR1 WNHNN and CDR2 SYGVQD come from the germline V gene (reference sequence). CDR3 length equals 16 residues. The CDR3, as DNA: TGCGCCAGCAGTGATGGATTGGCTAGCGGCCTCTACGAGCAGTACTTC. Its protein product is CASSDGLASGLYEQYF.